This T cell receptor (beta chain) came from a study of somatic mutations in cytotoxic T cells in rheumatoid arthritis (dated by TCRdb to 2017 to 2019). Study-level background: Some T-cell populations stained with V beta antibodies were sorted by flow on a FACSAria II or Sony SH800 to nearly 100% purity, with sorted V beta1+ cells additionally subjected to TCRB sequencing. Median age was essentially the same in the patient group and the control group. The study asked whether expanded CD8+ T-cell clones in newly diagnosed, untreated rheumatoid arthritis carry somatic mutations, and used TCRB deep sequencing to characterize clonality. TCRB deep sequencing was performed for more than 50 rheumatoid arthritis patients and 20 healthy controls. Paper-wide results and their limitations: The slight TRBV07 underrepresentation in patients was not adjusted for multiple comparisons. CD8+ T-cell clonality did not differ significantly between rheumatoid arthritis patients and age-matched healthy controls. The expanded CD8+ clones had unknown antigen targets, and not appearing in virus-specific databases did not rule out that they were virus-specific. Healthy controls showed no age-related increase in CD8+ clonality, whereas patients did (Spearman r ~ 0.49). In about an eighth of the roughly 65 patients, more than 20% of CD8+ cells belonged to the largest CD8+ clone, while several identical CD8+ TCRB sequences were shared between blood and synovial fluid.

The approximately 20 healthy controls were blood donors whose buffy coats were used; they had a median age of approximately 61 years (range roughly 20-80), and 45% to 55% were female. CD4+ and CD8+ cells were isolated by positive magnetic bead selection on an AutoMACS, and purity was checked by flow cytometry. Isolation of peripheral blood mononuclear cells was done through Ficoll-Paque PLUS density gradient separation. DNA was extracted from CD4-enriched, CD8-enriched or PBMC samples with Nucleospin Tissue or Tissue XS kits and quantified with a Qubit 2.0 fluorometer. In the germline V gene, CDR1 corresponds to SNHLY and CDR2 to FYNNEI. From the cysteine up to the phenylalanine, the CDR3 has a length of 12 residues. Only the CDR3 DNA is retained, 36 bases long and in frame from the first base. V was cut back by 7 bases and J by 4 bases, leaving a gap of 8 bases between them. About this clone: Its target antigen remains unknown. The sample holds no much larger clone one base away, and base qualities are not on file.

The immunoSEQ assay was applied to genomic DNA for TCRB CDR3 sequencing. The source study handled its data this way. The analyses included only productive TCRB rearrangements. A clone was defined by a unique TCRB CDR3 sequence, and clonality was computed as a productive clonality index based on Shannon entropy. To calculate repertoire overlap between two samples, the template counts of each clone were considered relative to each sample's total templates. A correlation with a Spearman r of around 0.6 was found between V-gene usage by flow cytometry and V-gene usage by TCRB sequencing. TCRdb stores this immuneACCESS table with in-frame sequences only. Part of the clones is absent; in the studies checked, under half of the shortfall reflects unresolved V genes, and no reason is known for the rest. V and J calls and clone size are those listed in that table; D and trimming were worked out from the DNA. This sample has about 26,000 clones in its table, and 82% of those were observed once. Around 5% of the sample goes to the ten largest clones.

The sample consisted of CD8+ T cells sorted from blood. The clonotype comes from a man over 45 in good health. The chain employs TRBV2 and TRBJ2-1; the D gene is not confidently resolved. The CDR3 region has the sequence CASTFTYNEQFF. The DNA is TGTGCCAGCACGTTTACTTACAATGAGCAGTTCTTC.